The rows below give T cell receptor beta chains drawn from one sample of a study of blood T cell repertoires in COVID-19. Profiled with immunoSEQ multiplex PCR; TCRdb holds only in-frame clones, not every one. The data contain just over 150,000 clones, roughly 90% of them singletons. Sequenced input: PBMCs or T cells enriched from blood (not recorded which). The receptors shown here come from a woman aged 45 to 65 who had recovered from COVID-19. Both conserved end residues are part of each CDR3. A D gene is named only where the DNA matches it firmly. Size tells how often a clone was seen (once, few, many) or the class of an expanded clone, and some rows leave it out.

V: TRBV18; size: once; J: TRBJ1-3; length: 16; D: NA; DNA: TGTGCCAGCTCACCCTTAAAGAGGGACACCGGAAACACCATATATTTT; CDR3: CASSPLKRDTGNTIYF
V: TRBV12-5; size: few; J: TRBJ1-1; length: 17; D: NA; DNA: TGTGCTAGTGGTTTGGGAACCCCCTTGGTGAACAGCCCTGAAGCTTTCTTT; CDR3: CASGLGTPLVNSPEAFF
V: TRBV5-6; size: few; J: TRBJ1-3; length: 17; D: TRBD1; DNA: TGTGCCAGCAGCTCTTACCGGACAGGAACCTCTGGAAACACCATATATTTT; CDR3: CASSSYRTGTSGNTIYF
V: TRBV7-6; size: NA; J: TRBJ2-1; length: 16; D: NA; DNA: TGTGCCAGCAGCTTAGCGCGGGTTGGCGGCAGAGATGAGCAGTTCTTC; CDR3: CASSLARVGGRDEQFF
V: TRBV7-9; size: NA; J: TRBJ2-7; length: 14; D: NA; DNA: TGTGCCAGCAGCTTAGACCTGGTAAAGCACGAGCAGTACTTC; CDR3: CASSLDLVKHEQYF
V: TRBV18; size: NA; J: TRBJ1-3; length: 17; D: TRBD1; DNA: TGTGCCAGCTCACCGGGACAGGGGGCTTTTGGTGGAAACACCATATATTTT; CDR3: CASSPGQGAFGGNTIYF
V: TRBV5-1; size: NA; J: TRBJ1-3; length: 15; D: NA; DNA: TGCGCCAGCAGCTGGACGCAGGGTTCCGGAAACACCATATATTTT; CDR3: CASSWTQGSGNTIYF
V: TRBV11-3; size: NA; J: TRBJ2-7; length: 15; D: TRBD2; DNA: TGTGCCAGCAGCCCCAATAGCGGGGGGTCCTACGAGCAGTACTTC; CDR3: CASSPNSGGSYEQYF
V: TRBV7-9; size: few; J: TRBJ1-2; length: 15; D: TRBD1; DNA: TGTGCCAGCAGCGCCAGGACAGGGGGGCCGTATGGCTACACCTTC; CDR3: CASSARTGGPYGYTF
V: TRBV6-5; size: NA; J: TRBJ1-2; length: 14; D: NA; DNA: TGTGCCAGCAGACCACCGTCCCCCGTGGAGGGCTACACCTTC; CDR3: CASRPPSPVEGYTF
V: TRBV11-2; size: NA; J: TRBJ1-1; length: 13; D: NA; DNA: TGTGCCAGCAGCTTAGGTCGCAGTACTGAAGCTTTCTTT; CDR3: CASSLGRSTEAFF
V: TRBV10-3; size: NA; J: TRBJ1-5; length: 17; D: TRBD1; DNA: TGTGCCATCAGTGAGTCCTCGATGGGGACAGTTAATCAGCCCCAGCATTTT; CDR3: CAISESSMGTVNQPQHF
V: TRBV11-2; size: NA; J: TRBJ1-5; length: 14; D: TRBD1; DNA: TGTGCCAGCAGCTTAAGGGACAGATTCCAGCCCCAGCATTTT; CDR3: CASSLRDRFQPQHF
V: TRBV18; size: few; J: TRBJ2-7; length: 13; D: NA; DNA: TGTGCCAGCTCACCGGCCTTGTCCTACGAGCAGTACTTC; CDR3: CASSPALSYEQYF
V: TRBV19; size: NA; J: TRBJ2-4; length: 19; D: NA; DNA: TGTGCCAGTAGTATAGGGGGAGCTTCGGTGTCGCTAGCCAAAAACATTCAGTACTTC; CDR3: CASSIGGASVSLAKNIQYF
V: TRBV5-1; size: NA; J: TRBJ1-4; length: 12; D: NA; DNA: TGCGCCAGCAGCTTGGCCGGTGAAAAACTGTTTTTT; CDR3: CASSLAGEKLFF
V: TRBV30; size: NA; J: TRBJ1-5; length: 17; D: NA; DNA: TGTGCCTGGTGTTCGGGGGAGGGGCCCTATAGCAATCAGCCCCAGCATTTT; CDR3: CAWCSGEGPYSNQPQHF
V: TRBV5-4; size: NA; J: TRBJ2-3; length: 14; D: TRBD1; DNA: TGTGCCAGCAGCCCCCCGACAGGGACAGATACGCAGTATTTT; CDR3: CASSPPTGTDTQYF
V: TRBV2; size: NA; J: TRBJ2-1; length: 15; D: NA; DNA: TGTGCCAGCAGTGAACCAGACTTTAGTGTGAATGAGCAGTTCTTC; CDR3: CASSEPDFSVNEQFF
V: TRBV19; size: NA; J: TRBJ1-6; length: 14; D: TRBD1; DNA: TGTGCCAGTACGACACAGGGGGCGAATTCACCCCTCCACTTT; CDR3: CASTTQGANSPLHF
V: TRBV7-2; size: NA; J: TRBJ1-6; length: 16; D: NA; DNA: TGTGCCAGCAGCGGCAGACAGAGCTCCTATAATTCACCCCTCCACTTT; CDR3: CASSGRQSSYNSPLHF
V: TRBV5-4; size: NA; J: TRBJ2-1; length: 14; D: TRBD1; DNA: TGTGCCAGCAGCTGGGAACCACAGGGGAATGAGCAGTTCTTC; CDR3: CASSWEPQGNEQFF
V: TRBV9; size: NA; J: TRBJ1-1; length: 15; D: TRBD1; DNA: TGTGCCAGCAGCGTAGGAGGACAGGGGGACACTGAAGCTTTCTTT; CDR3: CASSVGGQGDTEAFF
V: TRBV7-9; size: NA; J: TRBJ2-1; length: 17; D: TRBD2; DNA: TGTGCCAGCAGGAGATGGGTGGGGACTAGCGGAAACAATGAGCAGTTCTTC; CDR3: CASRRWVGTSGNNEQFF
V: TRBV3-1/TRBV3-2; size: NA; J: TRBJ2-6; length: 18; D: NA; DNA: TGTGCCAGCAGCAAAAATACCGGGTTTACATCTGGGGCCAACGTCCTGACTTTC; CDR3: CASSKNTGFTSGANVLTF
V: TRBV6-5; size: NA; J: TRBJ2-3; length: 15; D: NA; DNA: TGTGCCAGCAGCAGGACATTTACTAGCACAGATACGCAGTATTTT; CDR3: CASSRTFTSTDTQYF
V: TRBV5-4; size: few; J: TRBJ1-1; length: 13; D: NA; DNA: TGTGCCAGCAGCTTTCCAGGGGAGACTGAAGCTTTCTTT; CDR3: CASSFPGETEAFF
V: TRBV5-8; size: NA; J: TRBJ1-2; length: 14; D: NA; DNA: TGTGCCAGCAGCTTGTCTGGCAGGGACTATGGCTACACCTTC; CDR3: CASSLSGRDYGYTF
V: TRBV5-5; size: NA; J: TRBJ1-1; length: 15; D: NA; DNA: TGTGCCAGCAGCTTAAAACTCACAGGGAAAGCTGAAGCTTTCTTT; CDR3: CASSLKLTGKAEAFF
V: TRBV5-1; size: NA; J: TRBJ1-4; length: 16; D: NA; DNA: TGCGCCAGCAGCTTGGTCGGTCCGGGTGTAAATGAAAAACTGTTTTTT; CDR3: CASSLVGPGVNEKLFF
V: TRBV5-1; size: NA; J: TRBJ2-5; length: 15; D: TRBD1; DNA: TGCGCCAGCAGTCTCCTACGGGACAGAAAGGAGACCCAGTACTTC; CDR3: CASSLLRDRKETQYF
V: TRBV6-2/TRBV6-3; size: NA; J: TRBJ2-7; length: 16; D: TRBD1; DNA: TGTGCCAGCAGTCGAACGGGACAGCCCGGTTACTACGAGCAGTACTTC; CDR3: CASSRTGQPGYYEQYF
V: TRBV19; size: NA; J: TRBJ1-2; length: 13; D: NA; DNA: TGTGCCAGTACCCTGTGGAGGAGCTATGGCTACACCTTC; CDR3: CASTLWRSYGYTF
V: TRBV19; size: NA; J: TRBJ1-5; length: 16; D: TRBD1; DNA: TGTGCCAGTAGCCCCACAGGGGCGATTAGCAATCAGCCCCAGCATTTT; CDR3: CASSPTGAISNQPQHF
V: TRBV15; size: NA; J: TRBJ2-5; length: 17; D: TRBD2; DNA: TGTGCCACCAGCAGAGTTTCGGGACTAGCGGGGAGAGAGACCCAGTACTTC; CDR3: CATSRVSGLAGRETQYF
V: TRBV7-2; size: few; J: TRBJ1-1; length: 14; D: NA; DNA: TGTGCCAGCAGGAAGACGACAGTGAACACTGAAGCTTTCTTT; CDR3: CASRKTTVNTEAFF
V: TRBV7-8; size: NA; J: TRBJ2-3; length: 17; D: TRBD1; DNA: TGTGCCAGCAGCCCGGGGACAGGGTTTAGAGACACAGATACGCAGTATTTT; CDR3: CASSPGTGFRDTDTQYF
V: TRBV5-1; size: NA; J: TRBJ2-6; length: 14; D: NA; DNA: TGCGCCAGCAGCTTGGTCCCAGAGGCCAACGTCCTGACTTTC; CDR3: CASSLVPEANVLTF
V: TRBV6-2/TRBV6-3; size: NA; J: TRBJ2-7; length: 15; D: NA; DNA: TGTGCCAGCAGTGACGGGGGGCGCCCACCGGGCGAGCAGTACTTC; CDR3: CASSDGGRPPGEQYF
V: TRBV11-3; size: NA; J: TRBJ2-7; length: 14; D: NA; DNA: TGTGCCAGCAGCCCGGGGGTTCACTCCTACGAGCAGTACTTC; CDR3: CASSPGVHSYEQYF
V: TRBV2; size: NA; J: TRBJ2-7; length: 13; D: NA; DNA: TGTGCCAGCAATTCCGGGAGCAGGGACGAGCAGTACTTC; CDR3: CASNSGSRDEQYF
V: TRBV19; size: NA; J: TRBJ1-1; length: 16; D: TRBD1; DNA: TGTGCCAGTAGTAGGACAGGGGTCGTCATGAACACTGAAGCTTTCTTT; CDR3: CASSRTGVVMNTEAFF
V: TRBV7-3; size: NA; J: TRBJ2-1; length: 14; D: TRBD2; DNA: TGTGCCAGCAGCTTAGGATGGGGGGGCAATGAGCAGTTCTTC; CDR3: CASSLGWGGNEQFF
V: TRBV19; size: NA; J: TRBJ1-2; length: 12; D: TRBD1; DNA: TGTGCCAGTAGTAAGACAGGGTATGGCTACACCTTC; CDR3: CASSKTGYGYTF
V: TRBV5-4; size: NA; J: TRBJ2-1; length: 15; D: NA; DNA: TGTGCCAGCAGCCTGTCTCTGGGCTTCAACAATGAGCAGTTCTTC; CDR3: CASSLSLGFNNEQFF
V: TRBV27; size: once; J: TRBJ2-7; length: 15; D: TRBD2; DNA: TGTGCCAGCAGTCCTGGGGGGGACCTGATCTACGAGCAGTACTTC; CDR3: CASSPGGDLIYEQYF
V: TRBV19; size: NA; J: TRBJ1-3; length: 13; D: NA; DNA: TGTGCCACCTCCGGGATCTCTGGAAACACCATATATTTT; CDR3: CATSGISGNTIYF
V: TRBV15; size: NA; J: TRBJ2-3; length: 15; D: NA; DNA: TGTGCCACCAGCAGAGGAGTAGCGAGTGTAGATACGCAGTATTTT; CDR3: CATSRGVASVDTQYF